Below are 25 T cell receptor beta chains sequenced from a single sample in a study of CD8 T cells in ankylosing spondylitis. TCRdb called the 5' RACE reads again in MiXCR, with one record for every CDR3 protein. The sample contains over 600,000 distinct CDR3 sequences, 15% to 20% of which appear only once. For these TCRs, the target antigens are not known. Broader study findings: Apparently characteristic of ankylosing spondylitis blood was a TCR beta motif (eight highly homologous variants).

Sequencing was performed on blood, either unsorted or a sorted T cell fraction (not recorded which). Receptor source: a male donor with ankylosing spondylitis.

The chain combines TRBV20-1 with TRBJ1-4; D unresolved. V was pared by 6 bases and J by 7 bases, with 12 bases between. From germline, CDR1 is DFQATT and CDR2 SNEGSKA (reference sequence). The CDR3 contains 12 residues. CDR3 in amino acids: CSAGPRTEKLFF. In DNA, the CDR3 is TGCAGTGCCGGTCCGAGGACTGAAAAACTGTTTTTT.

This clonotype came up a few times. V and J are TRBV7-9 and TRBJ2-7; 8 positions agree with TRBD1. The CDR3 consists of 14 residues. The germline V gene encodes CDR1 SEHNR and CDR2 FQNEAQ (reference sequence). After removal of 5 bases from V and 1 base from J, the junction contained 4 bases not matched to a gene. The chain's CDR3 is CASSVGDRSYEQYF. The CDR3, as DNA: TGTGCCAGCAGCGTAGGGGACAGGTCCTACGAGCAGTACTTC.

The chain links TRBV5-1 to TRBJ2-3; no firm D call. The germline V gene encodes CDR1 SGHRS and CDR2 YFSETQ. V was shortened by 4 bases and J by 0 bases, with 15 bases between the two germline ends. The length of the CDR3 is 16 residues. CDR3 amino acids: CASSLGPVSSTDTQYF. The CDR3, as DNA: TGCGCCAGCAGCCTCGGACCAGTATCTAGCACAGATACGCAGTATTTT.

This clonotype was seen a handful of times. The DNA of the CDR3 is TGTGCCAGCAGTTCGCTTATCGGGAGCGGGGGAGGACCTTACAATGAGCAGTTCTTC. This codes for CASSSLIGSGGGPYNEQFF. The V call is TRBV12-3 or TRBV12-4, the J call TRBJ2-1; the match to TRBD2 covers 8 bases. The V and J ends lost 4 bases and 4 bases, in that order; junction bases with no gene match: 18. The CDR3 length is 19 residues.

This clonotype came up a few times. The chain combines TRBV20-1 with TRBJ2-7; TRBD1 aligns across 9 bases. There are 13 residues in the CDR3. CDR1 DFQATT and CDR2 SNEGSKA come from the germline V gene (reference sequence). The V and J ends lost 5 bases and 4 bases, in that order; junction bases with no gene match: 6. CDR3: CSAHRQGEYEQYF. For the CDR3, the DNA is TGCAGTGCTCACAGACAGGGGGAATACGAGCAGTACTTC.

This clonotype came up a few times. This chain links TRBV12-3 or TRBV12-4 with TRBJ2-1; 7 nucleotides align to TRBD1. The trim removed 2 bases at V and 9 bases at J, leaving 10 bases unmatched. CDR3 size: 15 residues. The CDR3 protein is CASSLRDSLRGEQFF. CDR3 nucleotides: TGTGCCAGCAGTTTAAGGGACAGCCTACGGGGTGAGCAGTTCTTC.

The CDR3 DNA sequence: TGTGCCAGCAGTCATACAGGGTATTCTGGAAACACCATATATTTT. As protein: CASSHTGYSGNTIYF. The chain joins TRBV12-3 or TRBV12-4 to TRBJ1-3; TRBD1 might be the D (6 bases). V lost 5 bases and J 1 base, leaving 12 bases between the germline ends. This CDR3 contains 15 residues.

This clonotype appeared many times. The chain carries TRBV6-1 and TRBJ2-5; D might be TRBD1 or TRBD2, each matching 5 bases. This CDR3 spans 15 amino acids. Germline V CDR1 and CDR2: MNHNS, SASEGT. The V gene lost 1 base and the J gene lost 4 bases, with 13 bases spanning the gap. For the CDR3, the DNA is TGTGCCAGCAGTGAAGGGGGCAGAGGGACAGAGACCCAGTACTTC. Amino acids: CASSEGGRGTETQYF.

The chain employs TRBV6-2 or TRBV6-3 and TRBJ1-2; D may be TRBD1 (6 bases). Between the trimmed V and J ends, which lost 7 bases and 4 bases, there was a span of 19 bases. The CDR3 spans 15 residues. Germline-derived CDR1 and CDR2 are MNHEY and SVGEGT. CDR3 nucleotide sequence: TGTGCCAGCACCCCCAGTGGGGGGACATTCTATGGCTACACCTTC. Protein sequence: CASTPSGGTFYGYTF.

J is TRBJ2-1 and V is TRBV5-1, with 12 bases aligning to TRBD2. J gave up 8 bases and V 4 bases, and 4 bases lay outside the gene matches. Germline CDR1 and CDR2: SGHRS and YFSETQ. CDR3 size: 14 residues. CDR3 sequence: CASSVTSGSYEQFF. CDR3 DNA: TGCGCCAGCAGCGTGACTAGCGGGAGCTATGAGCAGTTCTTC. Full variable domain (missing parts from reference TRBV5-1 and TRBJ2-1): KAGVTQTPRYLIKTRGQQVTLSCSPISGHRSVSWYQQTPGQGLQFLFEYFSETQRNKGNFPGRFSGRQFSNSRSEMNVSTLELGDSALYLCASSVTSGSYEQFFGPGTRLTVL.

CDR3 DNA sequence: TGCAGTGCGCAGACTAGCGGGTTGGACACCGGGGAGCTGTTTTTT. It yields the protein CSAQTSGLDTGELFF. The chain links TRBV20-1 to TRBJ2-2; 10 bases are shared with TRBD2. This CDR3 spans 15 amino acids. Germline CDR1 DFQATT, CDR2 SNEGSKA (reference sequence). The V segment lost 6 bases and the J segment 3 bases; nucleotides outside the gene matches: 7.

The J gene is TRBJ2-1, the V gene TRBV7-3, with unresolved D. The V and J ends lost 1 base and 9 bases respectively, with 13 bases between them. This CDR3 has 14 amino acids. Germline CDR1 and CDR2: SGHTA and FQGTGA. CDR3 DNA sequence: TGTGCCAGCAGCTTAAGTCCAGATTTGACTGAGCAGTTCTTC. Its translation is CASSLSPDLTEQFF.

The gene calls are TRBV24-1 and TRBJ1-4; D not certain. In germline, CDR1 is KGHDR, CDR2 SFDVKD. With 8 bases removed from V and 4 bases from J, the gap between germline ends came to 10 bases. The CDR3 spans 13 residues. The CDR3, as DNA: TGTGCCACCAAGCCCAGGATTAATGAAAAACTGTTTTTT. It encodes CATKPRINEKLFF.

In its sample, this clonotype was seen a few times. The chain combines TRBV15 with TRBJ2-6; 7 bases line up with TRBD1. Per the germline V gene, CDR1 is LNHNV and CDR2 is YYDKDF (reference sequence). V lost 1 base and J lost 2; bases outside the gene matches: 2. CDR3 length equals 16 residues. For the CDR3, the DNA is TGTGCCACCAGCAGAGTACAGGGGACTGGGGCCAACGTCCTGACTTTC. It yields the protein CATSRVQGTGANVLTF.

This clonotype was counted many times. The V call is TRBV12-3 or TRBV12-4, the J call TRBJ1-1, with D hard to call. V was trimmed by 4 bases and J by 3 bases, leaving 27 bases between them. The CDR3 totals 19 residues. Here the CDR3 reads CASSSVSRGLRLRYTEAFF. The CDR3 DNA is TGTGCCAGCAGTTCAGTATCCCGTGGGTTACGATTACGGTACACTGAAGCTTTCTTT.

The chain recombines TRBV28 with TRBJ1-2, with D maybe TRBD1 (5 bases). V was pared by 3 bases and J by 7 bases, with 12 bases between. The V gene's germline CDR1 is MDHEN and CDR2 SYDVKM. The CDR3 contains 13 residues. Written as DNA, the CDR3 is TGTGCCAGCAGTTTTATGGGGGTAGTTGGCTACACCTTC. It encodes CASSFMGVVGYTF.

V and J are TRBV5-1 and TRBJ2-1; the match to TRBD2 covers 10 bases. Unmatched junction bases numbered 5, after V lost 2 bases and J lost 3 bases. The CDR3 is 16 amino acids. Germline V CDR1 and CDR2: SGHRS, YFSETQ. The CDR3, as DNA: TGCGCCAGCAGCTTAGGTCGACTAGCGGGCTACAATGAGCAGTTCTTC. It specifies CASSLGRLAGYNEQFF.

The chain couples TRBV4-1 to TRBJ1-5, with TRBD1 matching over 10 bases. Looked up from germline, CDR1 is MGHRA and CDR2 is YSYEKL. Trimming removed 1 base from V and 5 bases from J; junction bases left unmatched: 5. CDR3 size: 16 residues. This chain's CDR3 is CASSQVDRGIDQPQHF. DNA of the CDR3: TGCGCCAGCAGCCAAGTGGACAGGGGGATCGATCAGCCCCAGCATTTT.

The V and J genes are TRBV5-1 and TRBJ1-2; TRBD1 aligns across 7 bases. The CDR3 is 14 residues long. J gave up 4 bases and V 2 bases, and 5 bases lay outside the gene matches. Looked up from germline, CDR1 is SGHRS and CDR2 is YFSETQ. This CDR3 reads CASSFEGASYGYTF. In DNA form, the CDR3 reads TGCGCCAGCAGCTTCGAGGGGGCCAGCTATGGCTACACCTTC.

This chain joins TRBV12-3 or TRBV12-4 and TRBJ2-1, with D unclear. The CDR3 loop spans 14 amino acids. V was clipped by 6 bases and J by 5 bases, with 14 bases between them. CDR3 in DNA: TGTGCCAGCAGGGAAGGGTGGGCGGACAATGAGCAGTTCTTC. This codes for CASREGWADNEQFF.

This clonotype was counted a few times. The chain combines TRBV5-1 with TRBJ1-1; no definite D call. V was shortened by 0 bases and J by 6 bases, with 12 bases between the two germline ends. The CDR3 is made up of 14 amino acids. Looked up from germline, CDR1 is SGHRS and CDR2 is YFSETQ. The CDR3 sequence: CASSLDSKRPEAFF. CDR3 coding DNA: TGCGCCAGCAGCTTGGACAGTAAGAGACCTGAAGCTTTCTTT.

This clonotype was seen only a few times. The chain joins TRBV9 to TRBJ2-7; possible D gene TRBD2, 6 bases. Germline CDR1 reads SGDLS; CDR2 reads YYNGEE. This CDR3 is built from 15 residues. V lost 0 bases and J 0 bases, leaving 10 bases between the germline ends. DNA of the CDR3: TGTGCCAGCAGCGTAGACCTAGCGAGCTCCTACGAGCAGTACTTC. Translation: CASSVDLASSYEQYF.

This chain links TRBV3-1 with TRBJ2-7, with D unresolved. Germline V gives CDR1 LGHDT, CDR2 YNNKEL (reference sequence). V lost 0 bases to trimming and J lost 0 bases, with 12 bases between them. The CDR3 has 16 residues. The CDR3 nucleotides read TGTGCCAGCAGCCAAGAAGCCAAGCCACTCTCCTACGAGCAGTACTTC. This encodes CASSQEAKPLSYEQYF.

This clonotype was seen only a few times. This rearrangement joins TRBV5-5 to TRBJ1-2; TRBD1 might be the D (6 bases). Trimming took 0 bases from V and 4 from J, leaving 13 bases between them. The CDR3 contains 15 residues. Germline V gene sequence: CDR1 SGHKS, CDR2 YYEKEE (reference sequence). This chain's CDR3 is CASSLGLDRIYGYTF. In DNA form, the CDR3 reads TGTGCCAGCAGCTTGGGACTGGACAGAATCTATGGCTACACCTTC.

This clonotype has a handful of counts. This chain connects TRBV3-1 to TRBJ1-6; D is undetermined. With 6 bases removed from V and 0 bases from J, the gap between germline ends came to 9 bases. CDR3 length: 15 amino acids. Germline V gene sequence: CDR1 LGHDT, CDR2 YNNKEL (reference sequence). The CDR3 reads CASRRQNSYNSPLHF. Here the CDR3 DNA reads TGTGCCAGCAGACGGCAGAACTCCTATAATTCACCCCTCCACTTT.